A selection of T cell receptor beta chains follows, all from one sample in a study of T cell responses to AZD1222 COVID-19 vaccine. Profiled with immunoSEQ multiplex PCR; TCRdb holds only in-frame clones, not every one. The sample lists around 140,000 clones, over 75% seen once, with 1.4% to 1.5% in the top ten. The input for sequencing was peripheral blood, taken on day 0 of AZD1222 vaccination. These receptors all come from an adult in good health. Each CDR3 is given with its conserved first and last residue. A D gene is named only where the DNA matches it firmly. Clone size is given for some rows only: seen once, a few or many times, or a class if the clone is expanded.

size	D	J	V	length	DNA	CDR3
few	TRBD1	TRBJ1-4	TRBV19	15	TGTGCCAGTAGATTCGGGGACAGCCGTAATGAAAAACTGTTTTTT	CASRFGDSRNEKLFF
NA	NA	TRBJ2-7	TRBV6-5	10	TGTGCCAGCGGGTCGCGCGAGCAGTACTTC	CASGSREQYF
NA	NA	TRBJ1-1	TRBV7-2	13	TGTGCCAGCAGCTTAGTTATGAACACTGAAGCTTTCTTT	CASSLVMNTEAFF
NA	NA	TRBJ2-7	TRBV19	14	TGTGCCAGTAGTGGGACATTCGTTAACTACGAGCAGTACTTC	CASSGTFVNYEQYF
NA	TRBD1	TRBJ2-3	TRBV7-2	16	TGTGCCAGCAGCCAAAATCCCGGGACAGGTCAGGATACGCAGTATTTT	CASSQNPGTGQDTQYF
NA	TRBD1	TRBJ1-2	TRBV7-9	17	TGTGCCAGCAGCTTAGGGGGACAGGCTTCGGATTACTATGGCTACACCTTC	CASSLGGQASDYYGYTF
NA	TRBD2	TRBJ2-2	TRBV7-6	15	TGTGCCAGCAGACAGCGGGGGGGCCCCACCGGGGAGCTGTTTTTT	CASRQRGGPTGELFF
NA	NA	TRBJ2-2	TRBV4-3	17	TGCGCCAGCAGCCAAGATTCGGCATCTGCGAACACCGGGGAGCTGTTTTTT	CASSQDSASANTGELFF
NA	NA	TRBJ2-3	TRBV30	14	TGTGCCTGGGGTCCCGGCGGACGCACAGATACGCAGTATTTT	CAWGPGGRTDTQYF
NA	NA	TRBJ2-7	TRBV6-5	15	TGTGCCAGCAGTTACTCGAGGGACGGAACCTACGAGCAGTACTTC	CASSYSRDGTYEQYF
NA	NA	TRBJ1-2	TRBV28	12	TGTGCCAGCAGCTTGACAGGTGATGGCTACACCTTC	CASSLTGDGYTF
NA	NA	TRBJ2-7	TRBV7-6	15	TGTGCCAGCAGCTTACTATCCGGGGCACCCTACGAGCAGTACTTC	CASSLLSGAPYEQYF
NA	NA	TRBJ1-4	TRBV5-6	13	TGTGCCTCCCAAACAGGTCTTAATGAAAAACTGTTTTTT	CASQTGLNEKLFF
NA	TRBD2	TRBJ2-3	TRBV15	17	TGTGCCACCAGCAGAGATATAGCGGGGGGCGTCCTCGATACGCAGTATTTT	CATSRDIAGGVLDTQYF
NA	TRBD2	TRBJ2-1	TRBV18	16	TGTGCCAGCTCACCGGGCGCGGGAGGCTCCTACAATGAGCAGTTCTTC	CASSPGAGGSYNEQFF
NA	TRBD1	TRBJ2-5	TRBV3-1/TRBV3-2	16	TGTGCCAGCAGCCAGGCCCGGGACAGGGAGCAAGAGACCCAGTACTTC	CASSQARDREQETQYF
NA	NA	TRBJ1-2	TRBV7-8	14	TGTGCCAGCAGCTTAGATCGGGGGGCGCATGGCTACACCTTC	CASSLDRGAHGYTF
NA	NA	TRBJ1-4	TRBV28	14	TGTGCCAGCAAGCCACCTGACAGGCCTGAAAAACTGTTTTTT	CASKPPDRPEKLFF
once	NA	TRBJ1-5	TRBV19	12	TGTGCCCCTATGGCGATCAATCAGCCCCAGCATTTT	CAPMAINQPQHF
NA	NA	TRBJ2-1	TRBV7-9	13	TGTGCCAGCAGCCCGTACGTGGGCAATGAGCAGTTCTTC	CASSPYVGNEQFF
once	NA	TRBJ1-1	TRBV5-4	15	TGTGCCAGCAGCCCGTTTACGGGGAGAGCGGGTGAAGCTTTCTTT	CASSPFTGRAGEAFF
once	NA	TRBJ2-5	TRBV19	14	TGTGCCAGTAGTATAAGAACAGGAAAAGAGACCCAGTACTTC	CASSIRTGKETQYF
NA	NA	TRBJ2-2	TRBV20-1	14	TGCAGTGCTAGTCAACAAACAACCCCCGGGGAGCTGTTTTTT	CSASQQTTPGELFF
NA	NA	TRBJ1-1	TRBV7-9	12	TGTGCCAGCAGCTTATTGAGGACTGAAGCTTTCTTT	CASSLLRTEAFF
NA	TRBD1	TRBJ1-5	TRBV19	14	TGTGCCAGTAGCACGACAGGGCGGGAACAGCCCCAGCATTTT	CASSTTGREQPQHF
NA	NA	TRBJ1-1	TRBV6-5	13	TGTGCCAGCAGACAGGGATGGAACACTGAAGCTTTCTTT	CASRQGWNTEAFF
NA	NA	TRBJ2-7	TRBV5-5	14	TGTGCCAGCAGCTTGTATACATCAAACTACGAGCAGTACTTC	CASSLYTSNYEQYF
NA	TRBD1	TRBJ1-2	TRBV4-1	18	TGCGCCAGCAGCCCCCCAGGGGGGACACGGAAAACTAACTATGGCTACACCTTC	CASSPPGGTRKTNYGYTF
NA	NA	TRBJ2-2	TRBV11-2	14	TGTGCCAGCAGCTTAACAGGGAACACCGGGGAGCTGTTTTTT	CASSLTGNTGELFF
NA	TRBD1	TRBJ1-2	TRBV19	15	TGTGCCAGTCAAAACCGGGACAGGAGAATATATGGCTACACCTTC	CASQNRDRRIYGYTF
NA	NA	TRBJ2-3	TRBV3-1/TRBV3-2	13	TGTGCCAGCAGAGCGCAGAGCACAGATACGCAGTATTTT	CASRAQSTDTQYF
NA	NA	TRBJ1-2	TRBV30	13	TGTGCCTGGAGTGGACAGGCCGACTATGGCTACACCTTC	CAWSGQADYGYTF
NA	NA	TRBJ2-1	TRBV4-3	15	TGCGCCAGCAGCCTTCGGCAGGCCGAAATCGGGGAGCAGTTCTTC	CASSLRQAEIGEQFF
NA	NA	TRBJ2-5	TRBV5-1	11	TGCGCCAGCAGCATGGACAGCACCCAGTACTTC	CASSMDSTQYF
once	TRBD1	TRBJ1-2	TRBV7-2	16	TGTGCCAGCAGCTCCCACCCGGACAGGTTGGGGTATGGCTACACCTTC	CASSSHPDRLGYGYTF
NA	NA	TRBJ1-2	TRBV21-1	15	TGTGCCAGCAGCCCAAGTTGGGGGAGGAACTATGGCTACACCTTC	CASSPSWGRNYGYTF
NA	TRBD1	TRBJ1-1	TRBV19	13	TGTGCCAGTAGGAACAGGGGGTTAACTGAAGCTTTCTTT	CASRNRGLTEAFF
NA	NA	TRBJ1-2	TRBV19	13	TGTGCCAGTAGTATCGGAGGGTCTGGTGGCTACACCTTC	CASSIGGSGGYTF
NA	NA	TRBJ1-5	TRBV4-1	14	TGCGCCAGCAGCCTATCCTTCGAGAAACAGCCCCAGCATTTT	CASSLSFEKQPQHF
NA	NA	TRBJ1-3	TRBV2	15	TGTGCCAGCAGCAAGGAGGGGTCCTCTGGAAACACCATATATTTT	CASSKEGSSGNTIYF
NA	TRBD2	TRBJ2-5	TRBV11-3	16	TGTGCCAGCAGCTTAGAGGGACTAGCGGGAGTTGAGACCCAGTACTTC	CASSLEGLAGVETQYF
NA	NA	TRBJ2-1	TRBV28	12	TGTGCCAGCAGTGCGGGGCGGAATGAGCAGTTCTTC	CASSAGRNEQFF
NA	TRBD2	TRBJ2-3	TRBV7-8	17	TGTGCCAGCAGCTTAAGGTCCCCCCGGGGGGGCAAAGATACGCAGTATTTT	CASSLRSPRGGKDTQYF
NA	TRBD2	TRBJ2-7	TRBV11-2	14	TGTGCCAGCAGCTTGGGGACTACGACTTACGAGCAGTACTTC	CASSLGTTTYEQYF
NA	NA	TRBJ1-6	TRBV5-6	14	TGTGCCAGCAGCCGTGACAGTCTTAATTCACCCCTCCACTTT	CASSRDSLNSPLHF
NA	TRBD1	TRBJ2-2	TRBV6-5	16	TGTGCCAGCAGTTTTTTCAGGGGGCAGGGCACCGGGGAGCTGTTTTTT	CASSFFRGQGTGELFF
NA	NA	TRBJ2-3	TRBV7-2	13	TGTGCCAGCAGCTTAGTTTCCACAGATACGCAGTATTTT	CASSLVSTDTQYF
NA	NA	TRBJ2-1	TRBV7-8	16	TGTGCCAGCATCCCCAACAGGGATACGTCCTACAATGAGCAGTTCTTC	CASIPNRDTSYNEQFF
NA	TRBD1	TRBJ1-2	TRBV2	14	TGTGCCAGCAGCGACGGGACAGGGGGATATGGCTACACCTTC	CASSDGTGGYGYTF
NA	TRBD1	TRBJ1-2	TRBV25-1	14	TGTGCCAGCAGTGAGGGCAGGGGGTTCAGTGGCTACACCTTC	CASSEGRGFSGYTF
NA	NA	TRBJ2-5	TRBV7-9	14	TGTGCCAGCAGCTTAGCGCATCAGGAAGAGACCCAGTACTTC	CASSLAHQEETQYF
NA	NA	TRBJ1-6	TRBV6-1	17	TGTGCCAGCAGTGCCGGCTTGGGACCCCCGCCGGATTCACCCCTCCACTTT	CASSAGLGPPPDSPLHF
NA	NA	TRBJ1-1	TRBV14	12	TGTGCCAGCAGCCTCCAGGGATCTGAAGCTTTCTTT	CASSLQGSEAFF
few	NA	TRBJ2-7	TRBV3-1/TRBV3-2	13	TGTGCCAGCAGCCAGGGCGACAGGTCGGAGCAGTACTTC	CASSQGDRSEQYF
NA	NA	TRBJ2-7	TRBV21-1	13	TGTGCCAGCAGCGTATACGGGAGTAGTGAGCAGTACTTC	CASSVYGSSEQYF